This record covers a single TCR beta chain. The antigen is unknown. This sample is drawn from a study of OX40 agonist ivuxolimab in advanced cancers. Turning to the study itself: Ivuxolimab, an antibody acting as an agonist of OX40 (CD134), was used to treat patients. Participants, about 83% male, averaged about 56 years of age, ranging from about 23 to 80.

Anyone with autoimmune disease history or systemic immunosuppression was excluded. Findings and limits, study-wide: Both blood CD4+ and CD8+ T cells showed clonal growth by week 6 at 0.1 to 3.0 mg/kg.

The CDR3 consists of 16 residues. Losses at the gene ends were 6 bases for V and 3 bases for J; bases not matched to a gene: 11. From germline, CDR1 is MNHNS and CDR2 SASEGT. Assay used: immunoSEQ multiplex PCR; TCRdb lists only in-frame clones, some missing. The sample comprises 85,000 to 120,000 clones, just over 90% of which are singletons, and approximately 0.5% rests with the top ten. The clonotype originates from an adult with an advanced solid tumor such as melanoma, head and neck, liver or kidney cancer. The specimen was CD4+ or CD8+ T cells sorted from blood, collected in a trial of the OX40 agonist ivuxolimab. The rearrangement uses TRBV6-1 and TRBJ2-1; the match to TRBD2 covers 7 bases. The chain's CDR3 is CASRESLGGGYNEQFF. CDR3 nucleotide sequence: TGTGCCAGCAGAGAATCCTTGGGGGGGGGCTACAATGAGCAGTTCTTC.